Below are 23 T cell receptor beta chains sequenced from a single sample in a study of tumor and adjacent non-tumor tissue in lung cancer. Three rounds of nested PCR, following a modified ARM-PCR protocol, produced the TCRbeta library. Using its own MiXCR run on the multiplex PCR reads, TCRdb lists one record per CDR3 protein. This sample has about 120,000 distinct CDR3 sequences, with over 70% found just once. This sample's RNA came from whole unsorted tissue. The sequenced sample consisted of lung tumor tissue. Source of these receptors: a man aged 65 to 79 with non-small cell lung cancer.

Details on this clonotype: At one end, the junction sequence differs from germline, possibly due to a read error. The genes are TRBV10-1 and TRBJ2-3; D might be TRBD1 (5 bases). CDR1 and CDR2 (germline): WNHNN, SYGVQD (reference sequence). The CDR3 totals 15 residues. CDR3 nucleotide sequence: TGTGCCAGCAGTGAGTCGAAACAGGCCACAGATACGCGGTATTTT. Protein product: CASSESKQATDTRYF.

The table lists this clonotype with a count of one. A junction boundary mismatches the germline segment, possibly from a read error. This chain uses TRBV12-3 or TRBV12-4 with TRBJ2-7, with 11 bases lining up with TRBD1. The CDR3 is 13 amino acids. CDR3 coding DNA: TGTACCAGCAGTTTAAGGACAGGGGGCGAACAGTACTTC. Translated: CTSSLRTGGEQYF.

The chain has TRBV5-4 and TRBJ2-3; tentatively, D is TRBD1 or TRBD2 (6 bases each). V lost 4 bases, J lost 6 bases, and 18 bases lay in between. Germline V lookup: CDR1 SGHNT, CDR2 YYREEE (reference sequence). This CDR3 has 15 amino acids. CDR3 protein: CASSGGDGGRDTQYF. The CDR3 region has the DNA TGTGCCAGCAGCGGCGGGGACGGGGGCCGGGATACGCAGTATTTT.

Notes on this clonotype: The missing conserved phenylalanine or tryptophan at the end of this CDR3 makes a read error likely. The J gene is TRBJ2-7, the V gene TRBV6-1; 11 bases match TRBD2. CDR3 size: 16 residues. CDR1 and CDR2 (germline): MNHNS, SASEGT. The CDR3 DNA follows: TGTGCCAGCGGAAAAGGGACTAGCGGCAACTCCTACAAGCAGTACCTC. Protein product: CASGKGTSGNSYKQYL.

A note on this clonotype: A much larger clonotype is one base distant, so this may be a read error. The CDR3, as DNA: TGTGCCAGCAGTTCTCCGTCTAGCGGGCATTACAATGAGCAGTTCTTC. Translated: CASSSPSSGHYNEQFF. This chain links TRBV28 with TRBJ2-1, with 8 nucleotides matching TRBD2. This CDR3 region has 16 residues. In germline, CDR1 is MDHEN, CDR2 SYDVKM. Unmatched junction bases numbered 9, after V lost 4 bases and J lost 4 bases.

The chain employs TRBV29-1 and TRBJ1-1; D is possibly TRBD1 (6 bases). This CDR3 has 14 amino acids. From germline, CDR1 is SQVTM and CDR2 ANQGSEA. Between the trimmed V and J ends, which lost 5 bases and 7 bases, there was a span of 20 bases. CDR3 DNA sequence: TGCAGCGTTCTGTACAGTGGCAGGGACATTGAAGCTTTCTTT. Protein: CSVLYSGRDIEAFF.

As for this clonotype: At one of its ends the junction is not consistent with the germline gene, which may arise from a read error. The rearrangement joins TRBV11-2 to TRBJ2-2, with D possibly being TRBD2 (5 bases). The CDR3 length is 14 residues. Germline CDR1 and CDR2: SGHAT and FQNNGV. CDR3 in amino acids: CASSLYSRSGELFF. CDR3 bases: TGTGCCAGCAGCCTGTACAGTCGGTCCGGGGAACTGTTTTTT.

On this clonotype itself: Relative to the germline gene, one junction end is altered; a read error may explain this. This chain connects TRBV12-3 or TRBV12-4 to TRBJ1-1; D gene ambiguous. The length of the CDR3 is 13 residues. The CDR3: CANSFRDTQKAFF. CDR3 nucleotides: TGTGCCAACAGTTTTAGGGATACACAGAAAGCTTTCTTT.

In the case of this clonotype: The junction departs from germline at one end; a sequencing error may be responsible. The genes are TRBV29-1 and TRBJ2-2; D is perhaps TRBD2 (6 bases). Per germline, CDR1 SQVTM and CDR2 ANQGSEA. There are 14 residues in the CDR3. This chain's CDR3 is CSADVAWGTGDLFF. DNA for the CDR3: TGCAGCGCTGACGTAGCGTGGGGCACGGGGGACCTGTTTTTT.

This chain joins TRBV6-5 and TRBJ1-1, with 7 bases matching TRBD1. CDR3 length: 13 amino acids. V was clipped by 10 bases and J by 12 bases; unmatched bases: 17. Germline V gives CDR1 MNHEY, CDR2 SVGAGI. DNA for the CDR3: TGTGCCATCAGCTCCGGGACAGTGGGCAGAACTTTCTTT. Its protein product is CAISSGTVGRTFF.

This chain links TRBV5-6 with TRBJ1-1, with no clear D. The CDR3 loop spans 13 amino acids. Germline loops: CDR1 SGHDT, CDR2 YYEEEE. With 4 bases removed from V and 7 bases from J, the gap between germline ends came to 14 bases. CDR3 sequence (DNA): TGTGCCAGCAGCACCTTCGAACACAGTGAAGCTTTCTTT. It yields the protein CASSTFEHSEAFF.

This clonotype was seen a single time. Relative to the germline gene, one junction end is altered; a read error may explain this. The J gene is TRBJ2-3, the V gene TRBV5-1; 9 bases are shared with TRBD1. The germline gives CDR1 SGHRS, CDR2 YFSETQ. This CDR3 region has 18 residues. The CDR3 loop is CASSMATGGSVGSDTQYF. The DNA for the CDR3 is TGCGCCAGCAGCATGGCGACAGGGGGATCAGTTGGTTCAGATACTCAGTATTTT. Using reference TRBV5-1 and TRBJ2-3 for the parts outside the CDR3, the full variable domain is KAGVTQTPRYLIKTRGQQVTLSCSPISGHRSVSWYQQTPGQGLQFLFEYFSETQRNKGNFPGRFSGRQFSNSRSEMNVSTLELGDSALYLCASSMATGGSVGSDTQYFGPGTRLTVL.

This clonotype was counted only a few times. An end of the junction differs from the germline gene, which may be a read error. This chain links TRBV4-3 with TRBJ2-7; weak D call: TRBD2 (6 bases). The CDR3 runs to 14 residues. Per the germline V gene, CDR1 is LGHNA and CDR2 is YSLEER. The CDR3 region has the DNA TGCGTCAGCAGCCAAGGGACTTACTCCTATGAGCAGTACTTC. Translated: CVSSQGTYSYEQYF.

The genes are TRBV29-1 and TRBJ2-2; either TRBD1 or TRBD2 may supply D (5 bases each). The CDR3 is 14 residues long. The germline gives CDR1 SQVTM, CDR2 ANQGSEA. The CDR3 here is CGALGTSFTGELFF. CDR3 nucleotides: TGCGGCGCATTAGGGACCAGCTTCACCGGGGAGCTGTTTTTT.

On this clonotype: A read error may account for a junction end that differs from germline. The rearrangement uses TRBV10-1 and TRBJ1-1; the D is unclear. CDR1 is WNHNN, CDR2 SYGVQD, per germline (reference sequence). The CDR3 has 14 amino acids. This chain's CDR3 is CASRESGMNTKALF. The CDR3 DNA is TGCGCCAGCCGTGAGTCGGGAATGAACACTAAAGCTCTCTTT.

The chain employs TRBV29-1 and TRBJ2-5, with unresolved D. CDR3 size: 12 residues. CDR1 is SQVTM and CDR2 is ANQGSEA in the germline V gene. CDR3 nucleotides: TGCAGTCTTGAAACATTGGGTGAGACCCAGTACTTC. It translates to CSLETLGETQYF.

As to this clonotype: A read error may account for a junction end that differs from germline. V gene TRBV11-2 combines with J gene TRBJ2-7, with D perhaps matching TRBD1 (6 bases). This CDR3 is built from 16 residues. Germline V gives CDR1 SGHAT, CDR2 FQNNGV. The CDR3 is CASSTPAGTPTYEQYF. The CDR3 nucleotides read TGTGCTAGCAGCACCCCCGCCGGGACACCAACCTATGAGCAGTACTTC. The full variable domain, its missing parts supplied by reference TRBV11-2 and TRBJ2-7, is EAGVAQSPRYKIIEKRQSVAFWCNPISGHATLYWYQQILGQGPKLLIQFQNNGVVDDSQLPKDRFSAERLKGVDSTLKIQPAKLEDSAVYLCASSTPAGTPTYEQYFGPGTRLTVT.

Comments on this clonotype: Germline is not matched at one junction end, which may reflect a read error. CDR3 bases: TGTGTCACTCGAAAGAACACTGAAGCTATCTTT. This gives the protein CVTRKNTEAIF. This chain uses TRBV6-5 with TRBJ1-1; no firm D call. Germline CDR1 MNHEY, CDR2 SVGAGI. The CDR3 runs to 11 residues.

Of note for this clonotype: One end of the junction varies from germline; a read error may be responsible. The genes are TRBV30 and TRBJ1-1; D uncertain. CDR1 is GTSNPN and CDR2 is SVGIG in the germline V gene (reference sequence). This CDR3 has 15 residues. This CDR3 reads CAWSAFRLPYTEASF. The CDR3 coding sequence is TGTGCCTGGAGTGCATTCCGACTGCCGTACACTGAAGCTTCCTTT.

In regard to this clonotype: A read error is possible here, since a much larger clone lies one base away. The chain links TRBV28 to TRBJ2-1, with 7 bases that match TRBD2. Trimming at V came to 6 bases and at J to 3 bases, leaving 14 bases not matched to a gene. This CDR3 region has 17 residues. Germline lookup yields CDR1 MDHEN and CDR2 SYDVKM. The CDR3 sequence: CASRLEMGLADYNEQFF. CDR3 bases: TGTGCCAGCAGATTGGAGATGGGTCTAGCGGACTACAATGAGCAGTTCTTC.

This sequence joins TRBV4-3 and TRBJ2-1; the match to TRBD2 covers 8 bases. The CDR3 has 17 amino acids. The V gene end was trimmed by 0 bases and the J gene end by 11 bases; junction bases not matched to a gene: 15. Germline V gives CDR1 LGHNA, CDR2 YSLEER. The CDR3 DNA reads TGCGCCAGCAGCCAAGACCCAGCGGGAGCTGAAAACGATAAGCAGTTCTTC. This translates into CASSQDPAGAENDKQFF.

On this clonotype: Sequence at one end of the junction differs from germline and may be a read error. The gene calls are TRBV5-5 and TRBJ2-5, with D possibly TRBD2 on 6 matching bases. Germline V gene lookup returns CDR1 SGHKS and CDR2 YYEKEE (reference sequence). The CDR3 spans 13 residues. CDR3 nucleotide sequence: TGTGTCAGCAGCCTCTGGGGGGAAGAGACCCAGTATTTC. It encodes CVSSLWGEETQYF. The complete variable domain, with remaining parts taken from reference TRBV5-5 and TRBJ2-5, reads DAGVTQSPTHLIKTRGQQVTLRCSPISGHKSVSWYQQVLGQGPQFIFQYYEKEERGRGNFPDRFSARQFPNYSSELNVNALLLGDSALYLCVSSLWGEETQYFGPGTRLLVL.

On this clonotype itself: At one end the junction does not follow the germline gene, possibly because of a read error. The rearrangement joins TRBV29-1 to TRBJ2-5; TRBD2 might be the D (5 bases). This CDR3 comprises 12 residues. The germline CDR1 and CDR2 sequences are SQVTM and ANQGSEA. Written as DNA, the CDR3 is TGTAGCGTACAAGGATTCCCGGCTAATACCTACTTC. Translated, it gives CSVQGFPANTYF.